These 25 T cell receptor beta chains came from one sample sequenced in a study of CD8 T cells in Susac syndrome. The RNA input was about 0.5 to 1 ug, and it was reverse transcribed with random hexamers. TCRdb called the immunoSEQ multiplex PCR reads again in MiXCR, with one record for every CDR3 protein. The table includes fewer than 350,000 distinct CDR3 sequences, 70% to 90% detected once. Sequencing was done on a sample of CD8+ T cells from PBMCs. Receptors were obtained from a human donor with multiple sclerosis.

The chain recombines TRBV6-4 with TRBJ2-3; possible D gene TRBD1, 5 bases. With 0 bases removed from V and 4 bases from J, the gap between germline ends came to 8 bases. This CDR3 contains 14 residues. The germline V gene has CDR1 MRHNA and CDR2 SNTAGT. The chain's CDR3 is CASSDSQGPDTQYF. In DNA form, the CDR3 reads TGTGCCAGCAGTGACTCGCAGGGCCCAGATACGCAGTATTTT.

The V and J genes are TRBV9 and TRBJ2-2; D uncertain. Germline V lookup: CDR1 SGDLS, CDR2 YYNGEE. With 7 bases removed from V and 7 bases from J, the gap between germline ends came to 8 bases. The CDR3 totals 11 residues. The CDR3 sequence: CASSGGGELFF. The CDR3 DNA reads TGTGCCAGCTCGGGCGGCGGGGAGCTGTTTTTT.

The V and J genes are TRBV9 and TRBJ2-5, with TRBD1 matching over 7 bases. This CDR3 region has 14 residues. Trimming took 0 bases from V and 8 from J; bases not matched to a gene: 7. Germline V gives CDR1 SGDLS, CDR2 YYNGEE. CDR3 DNA: TGTGCCAGCAGCGTAGGAGGGACAGCGGCTACCCAGTACTTC. Its translation is CASSVGGTAATQYF.

V usage is TRBV29-1 and J usage is TRBJ2-5, with 7 bases fitting TRBD2. Germline-derived CDR1 and CDR2 are SQVTM and ANQGSEA. V lost 7 bases, J lost 5 bases, and 10 bases stayed unmatched. This CDR3 contains 13 residues. The CDR3 nucleotides read TGCAGCGACCGACTAGCTAATCGTGAGACCCAGTACTTC. It encodes CSDRLANRETQYF.

V is TRBV19 and J is TRBJ2-2; no firm D call. The germline CDR1 and CDR2 sequences are LNHDA and SQIVND (reference sequence). V gave up 4 bases and J gave up 5 bases, with 11 bases separating them. CDR3 length equals 14 residues. The chain's CDR3 is CASSSAHGTGELFF. CDR3 nucleotides: TGTGCCAGTAGTAGTGCCCACGGGACCGGGGAGCTGTTTTTT.

This rearrangement joins TRBV18 to TRBJ2-1; 9 bases are shared with TRBD1. Germline V gene lookup returns CDR1 KGHSH and CDR2 LQKENI. The V gene end was trimmed by 2 bases and the J gene end by 2 bases; junction bases not matched to a gene: 4. This CDR3 region has 16 residues. The chain's CDR3 is CASSPGTGSAYNEQFF. CDR3 in DNA: TGTGCCAGCTCACCAGGGACAGGGTCTGCCTACAATGAGCAGTTCTTC. Based on the CDR3 plus reference TRBV18 and TRBJ2-1, the full variable domain is NAGVMQNPRHLVRRRGQEARLRCSPMKGHSHVYWYRQLPEEGLKFMVYLQKENIIDESGMPKERFSAEFPKEGPSILRIQQVVRGDSAAYFCASSPGTGSAYNEQFFGPGTRLTVL.

The chain joins TRBV5-4 to TRBJ2-7, with 7 bases fitting TRBD2. J lost 0 bases, V lost 0 bases, and 0 bases had no gene match. Germline V gene sequence: CDR1 SGHNT, CDR2 YYREEE (reference sequence). This CDR3 contains 14 residues. The CDR3 reads CASSLGTSSYEQYF. DNA for the CDR3: TGTGCCAGCAGCTTGGGGACTAGCTCCTACGAGCAGTACTTC.

The J gene is TRBJ1-2, the V gene TRBV4-1; tentative D call: TRBD1 (5 bases). CDR1 MGHRA and CDR2 YSYEKL come from the germline V gene. There are 16 residues in the CDR3. The ends were cut back, 1 base at V and 0 bases at J, with 12 bases in the middle. CDR3 loop: CASSQGGGGSNYGYTF. In DNA form, the CDR3 reads TGCGCCAGCAGCCAAGGTGGCGGGGGGTCTAACTATGGCTACACCTTC.

The V call is TRBV9, the J call TRBJ2-5; the D gene is possibly TRBD2 (5 bases). The CDR3 contains 14 residues. V dropped 0 bases and J dropped 1 base, with 7 bases sitting between them. The germline CDR1 and CDR2 sequences are SGDLS and YYNGEE. CDR3 amino acids: CASSVGGSQETQYF. Written as DNA, the CDR3 is TGTGCCAGCAGCGTAGGAGGGAGCCAAGAGACCCAGTACTTC.

The J gene is TRBJ2-2, the V gene TRBV2; D might be TRBD1 or TRBD2, each matching 5 bases. Trimming shortened V by 6 bases and J by 0 bases, and 11 bases separated the two germline ends. From germline, CDR1 is SNHLY and CDR2 FYNNEI. The CDR3 totals 15 residues. The chain's CDR3 is CASSEGRTNTGELFF. In DNA form, the CDR3 reads TGTGCCAGCAGCGAGGGACGGACGAACACCGGGGAGCTGTTTTTT.

In the case of this clonotype: An end of the junction does not agree with germline; a read error may underlie this. The chain employs TRBV7-7 and TRBJ2-3; 7 bases are shared with TRBD1. This CDR3 is 20 amino acids long. The germline gives CDR1 SSHAT, CDR2 FNYEAQ (reference sequence). DNA of the CDR3: TGTGCTAGCAGCCCAGGGACAGATCTGTTGTTCCCTTCTAGCACAGATACGCAGTATTTT. Encoded protein: CASSPGTDLLFPSSTDTQYF. Full variable domain (missing parts from reference TRBV7-7 and TRBJ2-3): GAGVSQSPRYKVTKRGQDVTLRCDPISSHATLYWYQQALGQGPEFLTYFNYEAQPDKSGLPSDRFSAERPEGSISTLTIQRTEQRDSAMYRCASSPGTDLLFPSSTDTQYFGPGTRLTVL.

This chain links TRBV24-1 with TRBJ2-3; no definite D call. This CDR3 has 16 residues. Trimming removed 4 bases from V and 2 bases from J, with 15 bases in between. The germline V gene encodes CDR1 KGHDR and CDR2 SFDVKD. The CDR3, as DNA: TGTGCCACCAGTGACCCGTCGCGCGGTTACACAGATACGCAGTATTTT. Translation: CATSDPSRGYTDTQYF.

The V gene is TRBV29-1, the J gene TRBJ2-2, with 9 nucleotides matching TRBD1. The CDR3 is 15 residues long. V lost 4 bases to trimming and J lost 4 bases; unmatched junction nucleotides: 7. The germline gives CDR1 SQVTM, CDR2 ANQGSEA. CDR3 amino acids: CSVATGTGLTGELFF. The DNA of the CDR3 is TGCAGCGTTGCAACCGGGACAGGGCTCACCGGGGAGCTGTTTTTT.

This chain connects TRBV12-3 or TRBV12-4 to TRBJ2-3; either TRBD1 or TRBD2 may supply D (5 bases each). V was cut by 5 bases and J by 0 bases, with 15 bases left in between. The CDR3 is made up of 16 amino acids. CDR3 region: CASSPTWGGSTDTQYF. As DNA, the CDR3 is TGTGCCAGCAGTCCCACGTGGGGCGGGAGCACAGATACGCAGTATTTT.

The chain uses TRBV12-3 or TRBV12-4 and TRBJ1-6, with a tentative D call TRBD1 (6 bases). Trimming removed 6 bases at V and 7 bases at J, with 13 bases between. CDR3 length equals 14 residues. For the CDR3, the DNA is TGTGCCAGCAGGCCCGGACAGAGAAATTCACCCCTCCACTTT. Encoded protein: CASRPGQRNSPLHF.

The rearrangement uses TRBV30 and TRBJ2-3; a possible D gene is TRBD1 (6 bases). Germline V CDR1 and CDR2: GTSNPN, SVGIG (reference sequence). Trimming pared 1 base from V and 0 bases from J, leaving 8 bases between. There are 14 residues in the CDR3. The CDR3 region has the DNA TGTGCCTGGAGTGATACAGGGAGCACAGATACGCAGTATTTT. Encoded protein: CAWSDTGSTDTQYF.

This clonotype was picked up a small number of times. CDR3: CASSWDRGTEAFF. CDR3 sequence (DNA): TGTGCCAGCAGTTGGGACAGGGGCACTGAAGCTTTCTTT. The chain joins TRBV12-3 or TRBV12-4 to TRBJ1-1; 10 nucleotides line up with TRBD1. The CDR3 totals 13 residues. Losses at the gene ends were 4 bases for V and 4 bases for J; bases not matched to a gene: 0.

This chain joins TRBV20-1 and TRBJ1-1; D not certain. Germline CDR1 and CDR2: DFQATT and SNEGSKA (reference sequence). There are 12 residues in the CDR3. V was shortened by 5 bases and J by 3 bases, with 10 bases between the two germline ends. DNA for the CDR3: TGCAGTGCTCGAACCTCGGACACTGAAGCTTTCTTT. Translated, it gives CSARTSDTEAFF.

The rearrangement uses TRBV10-3 and TRBJ2-6; 12 bases are a match to TRBD1. The J segment lost 3 bases and the V segment lost 3 bases, leaving 9 bases of the junction unmatched. The CDR3 spans 19 residues. The germline V gene has CDR1 ENHRY and CDR2 SYGVKD. CDR3 sequence: CAISDLLGQGAHGANVLTF. Here the CDR3 DNA reads TGTGCCATCAGTGACCTCCTGGGACAGGGGGCGCATGGGGCCAACGTCCTGACTTTC.

The chain recombines TRBV20-1 with TRBJ1-2, with a weak D call TRBD1 (5 bases). CDR1 and CDR2 from the germline V gene are DFQATT and SNEGSKA (reference sequence). Trimming pared 5 bases from V and 6 bases from J, leaving 16 bases between. There are 13 residues in the CDR3. The CDR3 loop reads CSAPGQPRDGYTF. The CDR3 nucleotides are TGCAGTGCTCCCGGACAACCAAGGGATGGCTACACCTTC.

The rearrangement links TRBV30 to TRBJ2-3; tentative D call: TRBD1 (6 bases). V lost 2 bases to trimming and J lost 0 bases, with 12 bases between them. This CDR3 spans 15 amino acids. Germline V gene sequence: CDR1 GTSNPN, CDR2 SVGIG (reference sequence). The CDR3 region is CAWSHRQASTDTQYF. The CDR3 DNA follows: TGTGCCTGGAGTCACAGACAGGCTAGCACAGATACGCAGTATTTT.

This chain joins TRBV11-2 and TRBJ2-1; 9 bases align to TRBD2. J gave up 2 bases and V 5 bases, and 13 bases lay outside the gene matches. The CDR3 contains 18 residues. CDR1 is SGHAT and CDR2 is FQNNGV in the germline V gene. The CDR3 DNA reads as TGTGCCAGCAGCCCGGGAGGTGCGAGCGGGGGGCCCTACAATGAGCAGTTCTTC. The encoded protein is CASSPGGASGGPYNEQFF.

V is TRBV5-1 and J is TRBJ1-6, with D maybe TRBD1 (6 bases). This CDR3 comprises 15 residues. V was pared by 1 base and J by 7 bases, with 12 bases between. The germline CDR1 and CDR2 sequences are SGHRS and YFSETQ. The CDR3 region has the DNA TGCGCCAGCAGCTTGTGGGACACAGAGAATTCACCCCTCCACTTT. Its protein product is CASSLWDTENSPLHF.

The genes are TRBV5-6 and TRBJ2-3; possibly TRBD2 for D (6 bases). There are 14 residues in the CDR3. CDR1 is SGHDT and CDR2 is YYEEEE in the germline V gene. V was cut by 0 bases and J by 6 bases, with 11 bases left in between. This CDR3 is CASSLVASVDTQYF. The CDR3 DNA reads TGTGCCAGCAGCTTGGTGGCTAGCGTGGATACGCAGTATTTT.

This clonotype was observed once. V and J are TRBV28 and TRBJ2-7; D remains unclear. Trimming cost V 7 bases and J 2 bases, with 18 bases left between them. This CDR3 is 15 amino acids long. The V gene's germline CDR1 is MDHEN and CDR2 SYDVKM. The CDR3, as DNA: TGTGCCAGCACCCTCACTCTGGGCGGAGCCTACGAGCAGTACTTC. Residues: CASTLTLGGAYEQYF.